This is a list of T cell receptor beta chains from one sample in a study of T cell changes during pregnancy in multiple sclerosis. The repertoire was sequenced with immunoSEQ multiplex PCR; TCRdb's copy has only in-frame clones and lacks some. Of about 71,000 clones in the sample, about 92% were seen once. Source: peripheral blood, taken in the third trimester of pregnancy. The receptor source for this set is a female donor with multiple sclerosis, enrolled in a pregnancy study. Each CDR3 is given with its conserved first and last residue. The D gene is left open where the match is weak. Not every row has a clone size; where given, it reads once, few, many or a size class.

V gene	D gene	clone size	J gene	CDR3 DNA	CDR3 protein
TRBV13	.	.	TRBJ2-7	TGTGCCAGCAGCTCCAGTCCGTCTAGCTCCTACGAGCAGTACTTC	CASSSSPSSSYEQYF
TRBV7-2	.	.	TRBJ2-1	TGTGCCAGCCAGCCTTGGGTGGGCGATAGCTCCTACAATGAGCAGTTCTTC	CASQPWVGDSSYNEQFF
TRBV5-4	TRBD1	.	TRBJ2-5	TGTGCCAGCAGCCCAAGACAGGGGAGCCAAGAGACCCAGTACTTC	CASSPRQGSQETQYF
TRBV30	.	.	TRBJ2-1	TGTGCCTGGGGGGCTACCGGGGGGCAGTTCTTC	CAWGATGGQFF
TRBV9	.	.	TRBJ2-2	TGTGCCAGCAGCGCGACTGGTAGAAACACCGGGGAGCTGTTTTTT	CASSATGRNTGELFF
TRBV11-2	.	.	TRBJ2-7	TGTGCCAGCAGCTTGGGCGGCGGGAACGAGCAGTACTTC	CASSLGGGNEQYF
TRBV5-1	.	.	TRBJ1-2	TGCGCCAGCAGCTTGGTAGGGGAAGGCTACACCTTC	CASSLVGEGYTF
TRBV30	.	.	TRBJ2-7	TGTGCCTGGAGCCCAGTAAGAACCTACGAGCAGTACTTC	CAWSPVRTYEQYF
TRBV5-1	.	.	TRBJ2-5	TGCGCCAGCAGCGAGGGACTTATCCAAGAGACCCAGTACTTC	CASSEGLIQETQYF
TRBV18	.	.	TRBJ1-1	TGTGCCAGCTCCCAACAGCACACTGAAGCTTTCTTT	CASSQQHTEAFF
TRBV9	TRBD2	.	TRBJ2-7	TGTGCCAGCAGCGGGGGACTAGCGTTTGAGCAGTACTTC	CASSGGLAFEQYF
TRBV11-2	.	once	TRBJ2-2	TGTGCCAGCGAGGGGGGGGTGGGCACCGGGGAGCTGTTTTTT	CASEGGVGTGELFF
TRBV6-5	TRBD1	.	TRBJ1-4	TGTGCCAGCAGTTACCTACAGGGGGCAGGTGAAAAACTGTTTTTT	CASSYLQGAGEKLFF
TRBV11-2	.	.	TRBJ2-1	TGTGCCAGCAGCTCCTTAAGGGGAATTGGCGATGAGCAGTTCTTC	CASSSLRGIGDEQFF
TRBV6-5	.	once	TRBJ1-1	TGTGCCAGCAGCCGGGGAACTGAAGCTTTCTTT	CASSRGTEAFF
TRBV4-1	TRBD1	.	TRBJ1-4	TGCGCCAGCAGCCAAGGGAGAGGGGGCTGGGATGAAAAACTGTTTTTT	CASSQGRGGWDEKLFF
TRBV28	.	.	TRBJ2-5	TGTGCCAGCGCTGGAAGCCTGGGGCAGGGTGAGAAGACCCAGTACTTC	CASAGSLGQGEKTQYF
TRBV10-3	TRBD2	.	TRBJ2-7	TGTGCCATCGGGGGGACTAGCGGCGCCTACGAGCAGTACTTC	CAIGGTSGAYEQYF
TRBV10-2	TRBD1	.	TRBJ1-5	TGCGCCAGCAGTCACAGGGGCGGGGATCAGCCCCAGCATTTT	CASSHRGGDQPQHF
TRBV6-4	TRBD2	.	TRBJ2-1	TGTGCCAGCAGTGACGATGCGGGAGTCTACAATGAGCAGTTCTTC	CASSDDAGVYNEQFF
TRBV12-5	.	once	TRBJ2-1	TGTGCTAGTGGTCCCAGGGCAGCTATCCTTTGCCATGAGCAGTTCTTC	CASGPRAAILCHEQFF